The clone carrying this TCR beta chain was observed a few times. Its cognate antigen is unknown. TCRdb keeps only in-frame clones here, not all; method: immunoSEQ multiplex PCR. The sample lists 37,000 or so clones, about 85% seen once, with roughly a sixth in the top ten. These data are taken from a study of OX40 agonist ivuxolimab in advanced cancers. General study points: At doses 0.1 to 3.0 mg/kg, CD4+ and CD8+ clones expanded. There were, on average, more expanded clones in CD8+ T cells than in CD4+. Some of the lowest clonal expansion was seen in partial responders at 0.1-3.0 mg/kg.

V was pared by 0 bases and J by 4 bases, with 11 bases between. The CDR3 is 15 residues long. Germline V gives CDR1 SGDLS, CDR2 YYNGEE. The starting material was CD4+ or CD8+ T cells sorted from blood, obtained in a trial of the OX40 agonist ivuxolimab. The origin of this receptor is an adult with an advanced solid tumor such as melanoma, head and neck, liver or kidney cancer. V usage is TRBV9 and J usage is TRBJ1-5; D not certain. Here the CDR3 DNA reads TGTGCCAGCAGCGTAGGCGGGAACGGGAATCAGCCCCAGCATTTT. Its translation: CASSVGGNGNQPQHF.